These 26 T cell receptor beta chains were all obtained from the same sample, sequenced in a study of T cell clonality in common variable immunodeficiency. This table comes from immunoSEQ multiplex PCR, and its TCRdb copy is limited to in-frame clones, with some not included. There are 45,000 to 65,000 clones in the sample, none observed a single time. Sequencing was carried out using peripheral blood mononuclear cells. The receptors here all came from a person aged 18-69 years in good health.

This clone was observed a few times. Read data end 3 residues before the CDR3 end; the end is taken from the germline J gene. This chain joins TRBV7-9 and TRBJ1-2, with D maybe TRBD1 (5 bases). The CDR3 runs to 14 residues. Germline V CDR1 and CDR2: SEHNR, FQNEAQ (reference sequence). The CDR3 sequence is CASSPGLADNDYTF. The CDR3 bases that were read are TGTGCCAGCAGCCCGGGACTAGCAGACAATGAC.

This clone was seen at least ten times. The CDR3 is cut off 3 residues early in the read; its end comes from the germline J gene. The chain recombines TRBV20-1 with TRBJ2-7, with D unclear. CDR3 size: 12 residues. V lost 0 bases, J lost 6 bases, and 9 bases lay in between. CDR1 is DFQATT, CDR2 SNEGSKA, per germline (reference sequence). The covered CDR3 bases are TGCAGTGCTAGAGATTATTCAGTCGAG. It translates to CSARDYSVE. The complete CDR3 reads CSARDYSVEQYF.

This clone was detected many times. The read comes to an end 3 residues before the CDR3 does, leaving the germline J gene to fill in the end. V gene TRBV19 combines with J gene TRBJ2-5, with 12 nucleotides matching TRBD2. Unmatched junction bases numbered 8, after V lost 4 bases and J lost 5 bases. There are 16 residues in the CDR3. From germline, CDR1 is LNHDA and CDR2 SQIVND (reference sequence). The part of the CDR3 DNA that was read is TGTGCCAGTAGTACTAGCGGGGGGGCAATGGGGGAGACC. Protein product: CASSTSGGAMGET. The full CDR3 is CASSTSGGAMGETQYF.

This clone was seen many times. The CDR3 end is not reached by the read, which stops 3 residues before it; the germline J gene fills it in. The chain uses TRBV4-2 and TRBJ2-7; TRBD1 matches 12 bases. Losses at the gene ends were 5 bases for V and 6 bases for J; bases not matched to a gene: 8. This CDR3 has 15 residues. Germline CDR1 is LGHNA and CDR2 is YNFKEQ. Partial CDR3 DNA: TGTGCCAGCAGCATTCCGGGACAGGGGGCCGTCGAG. It yields the protein CASSIPGQGAVE. The entire CDR3 sequence reads CASSIPGQGAVEQYF.

In this sample, this clone turned up a few times. The read terminates 3 residues ahead of where the CDR3 ends, so the germline J gene completes it. The chain links TRBV5-1 to TRBJ2-7, with 7 bases fitting TRBD1. This CDR3 is built from 15 residues. Unmatched junction bases numbered 9, after V lost 2 bases and J lost 4 bases. CDR1 and CDR2 from the germline V gene are SGHRS and YFSETQ. CDR3 bases read: TGCGCCAGCAGCTTCGCCTCAGGGGGTCTTTACGAG. Encoded protein: CASSFASGGLYE. The complete CDR3 sequence is CASSFASGGLYEQYF.

This clone was seen repeatedly, ten times or more. The CDR3 is cut off 3 residues early in the read; its end comes from the germline J gene. V usage is TRBV6-2 or TRBV6-3 and J usage is TRBJ2-7; 9 bases are a match to TRBD2. Germline V gene data show CDR1 as MNHEY and CDR2 as SVGEGT. This CDR3 is built from 12 residues. V lost 10 bases, J lost 1 base, and 2 bases stayed unmatched. This CDR3 reads CATRGGSYEQYF. The covered CDR3 bases are TGTGCCACGCGGGGGGGTTCCTACGAG.

In this sample, this clone turned up many times. The read terminates 3 residues ahead of where the CDR3 ends, so the germline J gene completes it. This chain uses TRBV5-1 with TRBJ2-3; D perhaps matches TRBD2 (5 bases). There are 14 residues in the CDR3. Trimming took off 4 bases at V and 2 bases at J, with 11 bases between the two ends. From germline, CDR1 is SGHRS and CDR2 YFSETQ. The DNA read from the CDR3 is TGCGCCAGCAGCAAATCGGGGTTCACAGATACG. Translated, it gives CASSKSGFTDT. The whole CDR3 protein is CASSKSGFTDTQYF. The whole variable domain, remainder taken from reference TRBV5-1 and TRBJ2-3, is KAGVTQTPRYLIKTRGQQVTLSCSPISGHRSVSWYQQTPGQGLQFLFEYFSETQRNKGNFPGRFSGRQFSNSRSEMNVSTLELGDSALYLCASSKSGFTDTQYFGPGTRLTVL.

This clone was detected many times. This chain's CDR3 is CAWRDGLKPTDTQYF. Partial CDR3 DNA: TGTGCCTGGAGAGACGGACTAAAGCCCACAGATACG. V gene TRBV30 combines with J gene TRBJ2-3, with D tentatively TRBD2 (6 bases). Coverage ceases 3 residues before the CDR3 finishes, and the germline J gene fills in the end. CDR1 is GTSNPN, CDR2 SVGIG, per germline (reference sequence). The CDR3 loop spans 15 amino acids. Trimming cost V 3 bases and J 2 bases, with 15 bases left between them.

Remarks on this clone: The read halts 3 residues ahead of the CDR3 end, with the missing end drawn from the germline J gene. The chain has TRBV5-4 and TRBJ2-7; no firm D call. V was shortened by 5 bases and J by 6 bases, with 9 bases between the two germline ends. Looked up from germline, CDR1 is SGHNT and CDR2 is YYREEE (reference sequence). This CDR3 has 11 amino acids. The CDR3 sequence: CASSSLGEQYF. The part of the CDR3 DNA that was read is TGTGCCAGCAGTTCACTCGGCGAG.

This clone was counted at least ten times. The DNA ends 3 residues before the CDR3 does, and the rest of the CDR3 is filled in from the germline J gene. The chain joins TRBV19 to TRBJ2-7; D tentatively fits TRBD1 or TRBD2 (6 bases each). The ends were cut back, 8 bases at V and 2 bases at J, with 19 bases in the middle. There are 15 residues in the CDR3. The germline V gene has CDR1 LNHDA and CDR2 SQIVND (reference sequence). CDR3 bases read: TGTGCCAGTCGGGAGAGGAACAGGGCCCCCTACGAG. It translates to CASRERNRAPYE. From start to end, the CDR3 is CASRERNRAPYEQYF.

This clone occurred many times. The read ends 3 residues shy of where the CDR3 ends; the end is completed using the germline J gene. The genes are TRBV20-1 and TRBJ1-5; D unclear. CDR1 and CDR2 from the germline V gene are DFQATT and SNEGSKA (reference sequence). The CDR3 contains 14 residues. V gave up 1 base and J gave up 0 bases, with 7 bases separating them. The sequenced part of the CDR3 DNA is TGCAGTGCTAGAGCCAGGTATAGCAATCAGCCC. This encodes CSARARYSNQP. The CDR3 in its entirety is CSARARYSNQPQHF.

This clone was seen repeatedly, ten times or more. The read terminates 3 residues ahead of where the CDR3 ends, so the germline J gene completes it. The chain links TRBV28 to TRBJ2-1, with D maybe TRBD2 (6 bases). The CDR3 runs to 14 residues. Germline V lookup: CDR1 MDHEN, CDR2 SYDVKM. The ends were cut back, 5 bases at V and 7 bases at J, with 15 bases in the middle. The CDR3 here is CASSQGLPGNEQFF. Incomplete CDR3 DNA: TGTGCCAGCAGTCAGGGACTTCCTGGTAATGAG.

Points on this clone: The read terminates 3 residues ahead of where the CDR3 ends, so the germline J gene completes it. The J gene is TRBJ2-7, the V gene TRBV6-1, with 11 bases identical to TRBD1. The J segment lost 4 bases and the V segment lost 3 bases, leaving 5 bases of the junction unmatched. The CDR3 runs to 15 residues. Germline CDR1 and CDR2: MNHNS and SASEGT. The CDR3: CASSDGQGARYEQYF. CDR3 DNA, as far as it was read: TGTGCCAGCAGTGATGGACAGGGGGCGAGGTACGAG.

At least ten counts were recorded for this clone. The read ends 3 residues early relative to the CDR3; the germline J gene fills the gap. This chain connects TRBV5-1 to TRBJ2-3; 8 bases fit TRBD1. CDR1 SGHRS and CDR2 YFSETQ come from the germline V gene. Unmatched junction bases numbered 4, after V lost 2 bases and J lost 2 bases. The CDR3 consists of 15 residues. Incomplete CDR3 DNA: TGCGCCAGCAGCTTCCCGACAGGGGCCACAGATACG. Translating it yields CASSFPTGATDT. The whole CDR3 reads CASSFPTGATDTQYF.

This clone showed up just a few times. Read data end 3 residues before the CDR3 end; the end is taken from the germline J gene. The J gene is TRBJ2-6, the V gene TRBV19; 10 bases map to TRBD1. The CDR3 runs to 17 residues. Germline values: CDR1 LNHDA, CDR2 SQIVND (reference sequence). V lost 5 bases to trimming and J lost 1 base; unmatched junction nucleotides: 5. The CDR3 region is CASSLTGGASGANVLTF. The DNA read from the CDR3 is TGTGCCAGTAGTTTGACAGGGGGCGCGTCTGGGGCCAACGTC.

In its sample, this clone was seen many times. Read sequence stops 3 residues before the CDR3 end, and the germline J gene provides the missing end. The chain recombines TRBV5-1 with TRBJ2-7, with TRBD2 identical over 8 bases. Germline-derived CDR1 and CDR2 are SGHRS and YFSETQ. The CDR3 covers 15 residues. J gave up 0 bases and V 0 bases, and 2 bases lay outside the gene matches. CDR3 DNA (partial): TGCGCCAGCAGCTTGGCGCGGGAGGCCTCCTACGAG. This codes for CASSLAREASYE. The CDR3 as a whole reads CASSLAREASYEQYF.

This clone was seen ten or more times. Read data end 3 residues before the CDR3 end; the end is taken from the germline J gene. The J gene is TRBJ2-3, the V gene TRBV11-3; 7 bases are a match to TRBD1. This CDR3 is 15 amino acids long. The V gene's germline CDR1 is SGHNT and CDR2 YENEEA. Trimming took 2 bases from V and 1 from J; bases not matched to a gene: 3. CDR3 sequence: CASSLRQGGTDTQYF. The sequenced CDR3 bases are TGTGCCAGCAGCTTAAGACAGGGAGGCACAGATACG.

This clone has a count of ten or more. Read sequence stops 3 residues before the CDR3 end, and the germline J gene provides the missing end. This chain links TRBV20-1 with TRBJ2-7; 10 positions agree with TRBD2. The CDR3 sequence is 15 residues long. The germline V gene encodes CDR1 DFQATT and CDR2 SNEGSKA (reference sequence). V shed 1 base, J shed 0 bases, and the junction held 3 bases outside the gene matches. CDR3 sequence reads: CSARAASGGSYEQYF. The sequenced part of the CDR3 DNA is TGCAGTGCTAGAGCTGCTAGCGGGGGCTCCTACGAG.

This clone has at least ten counts. The sequence runs out 3 residues before the end of the CDR3; the remainder is reconstructed from the germline J gene. V gene TRBV11-3 combines with J gene TRBJ2-3, with TRBD1 identical over 9 bases. Trimming at V came to 4 bases and at J to 8 bases, leaving 7 bases not matched to a gene. Germline values: CDR1 SGHNT, CDR2 YENEEA. The CDR3 runs to 14 residues. Partial CDR3 DNA: TGTGCCAGCAGCTCCGGGACAGGGAAAGGTACG. Encoded protein: CASSSGTGKGT. The whole CDR3 sequence reads CASSSGTGKGTQYF.

This clone showed up many times. The sequenced fragment ends 3 residues before the CDR3 boundary, so the rest is inferred from the germline J gene. The genes are TRBV7-3 and TRBJ2-1, with TRBD2 matching 9 bases. The germline V gene has CDR1 SGHTA and CDR2 FQGTGA. The CDR3 covers 15 residues. J was trimmed by 8 bases and V by 3 bases; bases with no gene match: 8. CDR3 DNA (partial): TGTGCCAGCAGCTTCGTAGCGGGAGTAGTATATGAG. Protein sequence: CASSFVAGVVYE. In full, the CDR3 is CASSFVAGVVYEQFF. Drawing the rest from reference TRBV7-3 and TRBJ2-1, the complete variable domain is GAGVSQTPSNKVTEKGKYVELRCDPISGHTALYWYRQSLGQGPEFLIYFQGTGAADDSGLPNDRFFAVRPEGSVSTLKIQRTERGDSAVYLCASSFVAGVVYEQFFGPGTRLTVL.

This clone was found many times. The CDR3 is cut off 3 residues early in the read; its end comes from the germline J gene. The chain couples TRBV5-6 to TRBJ1-4; D may be TRBD1 (5 bases). This CDR3 contains 15 residues. V was trimmed by 0 bases and J by 8 bases, leaving 14 bases between them. Germline V gene data show CDR1 as SGHDT and CDR2 as YYEEEE. CDR3 DNA (partial): TGTGCCAGCAGCTTGGTGGGGAGGGGAGGCGAAAAA. The encoded protein is CASSLVGRGGEK. The whole CDR3 sequence reads CASSLVGRGGEKLFF.

This clone was seen only a few times. The CDR3 goes on 3 residues after the read ends, and that part is filled in from the germline J gene. The chain links TRBV2 to TRBJ1-1, with unresolved D. Germline V gene sequence: CDR1 SNHLY, CDR2 FYNNEI. The CDR3 spans 15 residues. The CDR3 spells CASSVEEAEGGKAFF. Incomplete CDR3 DNA: TGTGCCAGCAGTGTAGAGGAGGCGGAAGGTGGCAAA.

In this sample, this clone turned up many times. Read data end 3 residues before the CDR3 end; the end is taken from the germline J gene. This chain uses TRBV19 with TRBJ2-1, with 11 bases identical to TRBD2. The CDR3 runs 16 residues. With 6 bases clipped from V and 3 bases from J, the junction kept 7 bases outside the gene matches. In germline, CDR1 is LNHDA, CDR2 SQIVND (reference sequence). The CDR3 sequence: CASSRLAGGVYNEQFF. The sequenced part of the CDR3 DNA is TGTGCCAGTAGCCGCCTAGCGGGGGGTGTCTACAATGAG.

This clone occurred many times. The read ends 3 residues before the CDR3 terminus; that terminus is restored from the germline J gene. The chain is built from TRBV7-3 and TRBJ2-3; 12 nucleotides match TRBD2. Trimming took 1 base from V and 7 from J; bases not matched to a gene: 12. The CDR3 covers 18 residues. CDR1 SGHTA and CDR2 FQGTGA come from the germline V gene. Partial CDR3 DNA: TGTGCCAGCAGCTTAAAAGGGCCTAGCGGGAGGGCAACGTATACG. Residues: CASSLKGPSGRATYT. In full, the CDR3 is CASSLKGPSGRATYTQYF.

The sample holds many counts of this clone. The DNA ends 3 residues before the CDR3 does, and the rest of the CDR3 is filled in from the germline J gene. V usage is TRBV19 and J usage is TRBJ2-7; possible D gene TRBD1, 6 bases. Trimming took off 6 bases at V and 2 bases at J, with 14 bases between the two ends. CDR1 LNHDA and CDR2 SQIVND come from the germline V gene (reference sequence). This CDR3 is 14 amino acids long. The CDR3 bases that were read are TGTGCCAGTAGGCCGGACAGTTTAACCTACGAG. This codes for CASRPDSLTYE. The complete CDR3 reads CASRPDSLTYEQYF. The complete variable domain, with remaining parts taken from reference TRBV19 and TRBJ2-7, reads DGGITQSPKYLFRKEGQNVTLSCEQNLNHDAMYWYRQDPGQGLRLIYYSQIVNDFQKGDIAEGYSVSREKKESFPLTVTSAQKNPTAFYLCASRPDSLTYEQYFGPGTRLTVT.

For this clone: The read terminates 3 residues before the CDR3 end, so the remaining end is supplied by the germline J gene. The chain uses TRBV11-2 and TRBJ2-1, with TRBD1 identical over 9 bases. The ends lost 5 bases at V and 5 bases at J; junction bases unmatched: 7. This CDR3 has 15 residues. Germline V gives CDR1 SGHAT, CDR2 FQNNGV. CDR3 bases read: TGTGCCAGCAGCCACGGACAGGGGAGTAACAATGAG. This sequence encodes CASSHGQGSNNE. The complete CDR3 sequence is CASSHGQGSNNEQFF.